This T cell receptor (beta chain) was sequenced for a study of blood T cell repertoires in COVID-19. About the study: Whether acute or convalescent, the COVID-19 samples came from the United States, Italy and Spain. Sources were T cells, B-cell-depleted T cells, or PBMCs; the material itself was cDNA or gDNA.

J was trimmed by 6 bases and V by 10 bases; bases with no gene match: 5. The CDR3 runs 13 residues. Germline CDR1 is ENHRY and CDR2 is SYGVKD. Measured with immunoSEQ multiplex PCR; TCRdb has only the in-frame clones, and not every one. The sample consists of about 240,000 clones, 75% to 90% of them appearing once. Specimen: peripheral blood. This sequence joins TRBV10-3 and TRBJ1-4; the match to TRBD1 covers 10 bases. The source is a woman aged 25-40 years who had recovered from COVID-19. The CDR3 bases are TGTGCCAGCACCGGGACAGGGGATGAAAAACTGTTTTTT. This codes for CASTGTGDEKLFF.